This T cell receptor (beta chain) was sequenced for a study of T-cell memory formation after mild COVID-19. General study results and limits: Shrinking CD4+ clones resided mostly in CM and EM, and CD8+ ones in EMRA. Clonal second-wave expansions that peaked on day 37 had unconfirmed SARS-CoV-2 specificity. CD4/CD8 balance characterized clones contracting day 15 to 85, and CD4+ skew characterized later expanders.

With constant-segment primers, 5'RACE yielded cDNA libraries of TCR alpha and TCR beta that carried sample barcodes and UMIs. MiXCR was run by TCRdb on the 5' RACE reads, yielding one entry per CDR3 protein. The sample carries about 190,000 distinct CDR3 sequences, around 19% recorded once. Only a few counts were recorded for this clonotype. Its target is not known. Trimming stripped 4 bases from V and 2 bases from J, with 11 bases between. Looked up from germline, CDR1 is MNHNY and CDR2 is SVGAGI (reference sequence). This CDR3 region has 14 residues. This chain links TRBV6-6 with TRBJ1-1; D not certain. This TCR was sampled from an adult woman who had mild COVID-19 (a few samples of this study predate the infection). Cell type and time point are not known. The sample consisted of PBMCs or a T cell subset sorted from them (not recorded which). The CDR3 sequence is CASSLAIGNTEAFF. Written as DNA, the CDR3 is TGTGCCAGCAGTTTAGCTATTGGTAACACTGAAGCTTTCTTT.